Below are 16 T cell receptor beta chains sequenced from a single sample in a study of preoperative IRX-2 immunotherapy in early breast cancer. TCRdb's table, derived via immunoSEQ multiplex PCR, lists solely in-frame clones and lacks some. The sample records some 35,000 clones, roughly 82% being singletons. Treatment specified: preoperative locoregional IRX-2 cytokine immunotherapy. The specimen comprised lymph node tissue, sampled after IRX-2 immunotherapy. The receptor set was obtained from a human donor with breast cancer.

The rearrangement links TRBV6-8 to TRBJ1-6; no firm D call. V was cut by 8 bases and J by 7 bases, with 15 bases left in between. The CDR3 extends over 14 amino acids. Germline V gives CDR1 MNHGY, CDR2 SAAAGT. The CDR3 reads CASRRTAENSPLHF. The CDR3, as DNA: TGTGCCAGCCGAAGGACGGCCGAGAATTCACCCCTCCACTTT.

The rearrangement uses TRBV19 and TRBJ1-6; TRBD1 aligns across 11 bases. Trimming at V came to 6 bases and at J to 8 bases, leaving 9 bases not matched to a gene. The V gene's germline CDR1 is LNHDA and CDR2 SQIVND (reference sequence). The CDR3 length is 16 residues. CDR3: CASSLQRDRGDSPLHF. As DNA, the CDR3 is TGTGCCAGTAGCCTCCAACGGGACAGGGGGGATTCACCCCTCCACTTT.

The chain links TRBV14 to TRBJ1-1; 9 positions match TRBD1. The CDR3 loop spans 16 amino acids. Germline V CDR1 and CDR2: SGHDN, FVKESK. With 1 base clipped from V and 3 bases from J, the junction kept 6 bases outside the gene matches. CDR3 DNA: TGTGCCAGCAGCCAAGCGGGACAGGGATCATACACTGAAGCTTTCTTT. This codes for CASSQAGQGSYTEAFF.

The chain recombines TRBV1 with TRBJ1-5. TRBV1 counts as a pseudogene. The CDR3 has 12 amino acids. In DNA form, the CDR3 reads TGCGCCAGCAGCCTATTAGGTCAGCCCCAGCATTTT. It yields the protein CASSLLGQPQHF.

The chain couples TRBV25-1 to TRBJ2-1; TRBD2 matches 9 bases. Germline CDR1 is MGHDK and CDR2 is SYGVNS. With 2 bases clipped from V and 5 bases from J, the junction kept 7 bases outside the gene matches. CDR3 size: 16 residues. The CDR3 loop is CASSEQYSGGNNEQFF. CDR3 nucleotide sequence: TGTGCCAGCAGTGAACAATATAGCGGGGGCAACAATGAGCAGTTCTTC.

This rearrangement joins TRBV19 to TRBJ1-1; TRBD1 matches at 7 bases. The CDR3 is made up of 15 amino acids. Germline CDR1 reads LNHDA; CDR2 reads SQIVND (reference sequence). V lost 7 bases to trimming and J lost 0 bases; unmatched junction nucleotides: 8. The CDR3 nucleotides are TGTGCCAGTATAGGGGGCCCTCTAATGAACACTGAAGCTTTCTTT. Protein: CASIGGPLMNTEAFF.

A few counts support this clone. The genes are TRBV28 and TRBJ2-7, with a possible D match to TRBD1 (6 bases). Trimming left V 5 bases short and J 4 bases short, with 24 bases between. From germline, CDR1 is MDHEN and CDR2 SYDVKM. This CDR3 comprises 17 residues. CDR3 coding DNA: TGTGCCAGCAGTCTTCGGACAGTAACAAGACCACTATACGAGCAGTACTTC. Translating it yields CASSLRTVTRPLYEQYF.

This clone was detected once. V usage is TRBV6-8 and J usage is TRBJ1-6; the match to TRBD1 covers 8 bases. V was clipped by 5 bases and J by 4 bases; unmatched bases: 7. Germline V CDR1 and CDR2: MNHGY, SAAAGT. The CDR3 extends over 16 amino acids. DNA for the CDR3: TGTGCCAGCAGTCGGACCGGGACAGGTTATAATTCACCCCTCCACTTT. This encodes CASSRTGTGYNSPLHF.

This clone was seen a handful of times. The chain employs TRBV11-3 and TRBJ1-1; D might be TRBD1 (6 bases). V lost 5 bases, J lost 0 bases, and 13 bases lay in between. Germline loops: CDR1 SGHNT, CDR2 YENEEA. The CDR3 sequence is 15 residues long. The CDR3 sequence: CASSRAGVMNTEAFF. As DNA, the CDR3 is TGTGCCAGCAGCCGAGCAGGGGTCATGAACACTGAAGCTTTCTTT.

The J gene is TRBJ1-2, the V gene TRBV5-1; the match to TRBD1 covers 7 bases. The CDR3 length is 15 residues. V trimming: 0 bases; J trimming: 4 bases; junction bases outside the gene matches: 6. Looked up from germline, CDR1 is SGHRS and CDR2 is YFSETQ. The CDR3 coding sequence is TGCGCCAGCAGCTTGGGGCCAGGGGGGACCTATGGCTACACCTTC. Its protein is CASSLGPGGTYGYTF. Filled out from reference TRBV5-1 and TRBJ1-2, the complete variable domain reads KAGVTQTPRYLIKTRGQQVTLSCSPISGHRSVSWYQQTPGQGLQFLFEYFSETQRNKGNFPGRFSGRQFSNSRSEMNVSTLELGDSALYLCASSLGPGGTYGYTFGSGTRLTVV.

This chain's CDR3 is CASNIMGPRGDEQFF. CDR3 nucleotide sequence: TGTGCCAGCAACATAATGGGACCCCGAGGAGATGAGCAGTTCTTC. This chain links TRBV6-8 with TRBJ2-1, with D perhaps being TRBD1 or TRBD2 (5 bases each). This CDR3 contains 15 residues. The V end was cut by 7 bases, the J end by 8 bases, with 21 bases between. The V gene's germline CDR1 is MNHGY and CDR2 SAAAGT.

J is TRBJ1-6 and V is TRBV10-1; maybe TRBD1 (5 bases). The germline gives CDR1 WNHNN, CDR2 SYGVQD (reference sequence). This CDR3 is built from 14 residues. V shed 8 bases and J shed 7 bases, with 15 bases lying between them. CDR3 nucleotides: TGCGCCAGCGCCGCCGGGACGGGAAATTCACCCCTCCACTTT. Translation gives CASAAGTGNSPLHF.

The chain carries TRBV11-3 and TRBJ1-1; TRBD1 aligns across 11 bases. The CDR3 has 15 residues. Germline CDR1 reads SGHNT; CDR2 reads YENEEA. J lost 4 bases, V lost 5 bases, and 6 bases had no gene match. The CDR3, as DNA: TGTGCCAGCAGCGGCCGGGACAGGGGGAGCACTGAAGCTTTCTTT. Protein product: CASSGRDRGSTEAFF.

The genes are TRBV29-1 and TRBJ2-7, with D tentatively TRBD1 (5 bases). This CDR3 contains 14 residues. Trimming removed 3 bases at V and 2 bases at J, with 14 bases between. Per the germline V gene, CDR1 is SQVTM and CDR2 is ANQGSEA. DNA for the CDR3: TGCAGCGTTGAGGGGTCAGGGCTCCCCTACGAGCAGTACTTC. The encoded protein is CSVEGSGLPYEQYF.

The CDR3 nucleotides are TGTGCCAGCAGCTTTGACAGGGTGGCAGATACGCAGTATTTT. It encodes CASSFDRVADTQYF. This sequence joins TRBV11-3 and TRBJ2-3; the match to TRBD1 covers 7 bases. Germline values: CDR1 SGHNT, CDR2 YENEEA. The CDR3 length is 14 residues. The V segment lost 3 bases and the J segment 4 bases; nucleotides outside the gene matches: 4.

This clone was observed a handful of times. The V gene is TRBV15, the J gene TRBJ2-6; D is perhaps TRBD2 (6 bases). CDR3 length: 17 residues. Germline V CDR1 and CDR2: LNHNV, YYDKDF (reference sequence). Trimming removed 3 bases at V and 2 bases at J, with 14 bases between. CDR3 residues: CATSSGDRGAGANVLTF. The DNA of the CDR3 is TGTGCCACCAGCAGTGGAGATCGCGGGGCTGGGGCCAACGTCCTGACTTTC.